The 13 T cell receptor beta chains presented below share a single source sample, sequenced in a study of high-grade serous ovarian cancer treatment subgroups. Tumor samples were obtained before definitive surgery or chemotherapy. Sequenced by immunoSEQ multiplex PCR; TCRdb stores in-frame clones only, minus some. The table has about 7,100 clones, roughly 85% seen once; the top ten hold 4.5% to 6%. Sequencing input: tumor tissue. All receptors derive from a human donor with high-grade serous ovarian cancer.

The gene calls are TRBV7-9 and TRBJ2-7; D may be TRBD2 (5 bases). V lost 3 bases and J lost 7, with 10 bases in between. The CDR3 has 12 residues. Germline CDR1 and CDR2: SEHNR and FQNEAQ (reference sequence). The CDR3 spells CASSFSSGEQYF. CDR3 in DNA: TGTGCCAGCAGCTTTTCTTCGGGGGAGCAGTACTTC.

In this sample, this clone turned up a few times. Other DNA sequences from this sample encode an identical CDR3 as well. The rearrangement links TRBV11-2 to TRBJ1-6, with a tentative D call TRBD1 (5 bases). Looked up from germline, CDR1 is SGHAT and CDR2 is FQNNGV. Trimming pared 1 base from V and 7 bases from J, leaving 11 bases between. The CDR3 contains 15 residues. CDR3 bases: TGTGCCAGCAGCTTAGGAGGGACGGGAAATTCACCCCTCCACTTT. This encodes CASSLGGTGNSPLHF.

This clone was observed once. V and J are TRBV25-1 and TRBJ2-5, with TRBD1 matching 9 bases. The tail of the sequence fits TRBJ2-7 better, so the J call may be wrong. The CDR3 sequence is 15 residues long. CDR1 is MGHDK and CDR2 is SYGVNS in the germline V gene. CDR3 nucleotides: TGTGCCAGCAGCGCCCCCACGGACAGGGGATACGAGCAGTACTTC. It encodes CASSAPTDRGYEQYF.

The rearrangement uses TRBV6-1 and TRBJ1-5; 9 bases are a match to TRBD1. Germline V lookup: CDR1 MNHNS, CDR2 SASEGT. This CDR3 spans 18 amino acids. Unmatched junction bases numbered 15, after V lost 5 bases and J lost 4 bases. As DNA, the CDR3 is TGTGCCAGCAGTCAAGACAGGGGGATAAAAAGTTCGAATCAGCCCCAGCATTTT. Translation: CASSQDRGIKSSNQPQHF.

J is TRBJ2-5 and V is TRBV15, with D tentatively TRBD2 (6 bases). The CDR3 sequence is 15 residues long. The germline gives CDR1 LNHNV, CDR2 YYDKDF (reference sequence). Trimming shortened V by 1 base and J by 4 bases, and 13 bases separated the two germline ends. This CDR3 is CATSRGGGEAETQYF. The CDR3 region has the DNA TGTGCCACCAGCAGAGGTGGAGGGGAGGCAGAGACCCAGTACTTC.

The chain employs TRBV5-1 and TRBJ1-1; D unresolved. The CDR3 totals 14 residues. In germline, CDR1 is SGHRS, CDR2 YFSETQ. Trimming stripped 6 bases from V and 4 bases from J, with 16 bases between. DNA of the CDR3: TGCGCCAGCACCGACCGAGGGAGCGGCACTGAAGCTTTCTTT. It codes for CASTDRGSGTEAFF.

The chain uses TRBV2 and TRBJ1-5; D unclear. The CDR3 totals 13 residues. Germline CDR1 is SNHLY and CDR2 is FYNNEI. The ends were cut back, 6 bases at V and 0 bases at J, with 6 bases in the middle. The CDR3 is CASRQDSNQPQHF. Written as DNA, the CDR3 is TGTGCCAGCAGGCAGGATAGCAATCAGCCCCAGCATTTT.

The rearrangement joins TRBV19 to TRBJ2-7, with TRBD1 matching 10 bases. CDR1 and CDR2 (germline): LNHDA, SQIVND (reference sequence). V was clipped by 5 bases and J by 3 bases; unmatched bases: 7. The CDR3 loop spans 15 amino acids. The CDR3 loop reads CASSPGDRGYYEQYF. As DNA, the CDR3 is TGTGCCAGTAGTCCGGGGGACAGGGGTTACTACGAGCAGTACTTC.

V is TRBV6-5 and J is TRBJ1-5, with TRBD1 as a possible D gene (6 bases). This CDR3 spans 13 amino acids. The V and J ends lost 6 bases and 6 bases respectively, with 12 bases between them. The germline gives CDR1 MNHEY, CDR2 SVGAGI. For the CDR3, the DNA is TGTGCCAGCAGCTACAGGGAAGGTCAGCCCCAGCATTTT. Translation gives CASSYREGQPQHF.

The chain recombines TRBV19 with TRBJ1-5; D ambiguous. CDR3 size: 15 residues. Trimming took 3 bases from V and 0 from J, leaving 9 bases between them. Per the germline V gene, CDR1 is LNHDA and CDR2 is SQIVND (reference sequence). As DNA, the CDR3 is TGTGCCAGTAGTATCCCCGGGATTAGCAATCAGCCCCAGCATTTT. It is translated as CASSIPGISNQPQHF.

The V and J genes are TRBV12-5 and TRBJ2-2; possibly TRBD2 for D (5 bases). CDR1 is LGHNT and CDR2 is FRNRAP in the germline V gene. This CDR3 spans 16 amino acids. The ends were cut back, 0 bases at V and 4 bases at J, with 12 bases in the middle. The CDR3 nucleotides are TGTGCTAGTGGTTTGGTAGTAACCGGGGTCACCGGGGAGCTGTTTTTT. This sequence encodes CASGLVVTGVTGELFF.

The V gene is TRBV19, the J gene TRBJ1-4, with D possibly matching TRBD1 (5 bases). Germline-derived CDR1 and CDR2 are LNHDA and SQIVND (reference sequence). Trimming shortened V by 1 base and J by 0 bases, and 9 bases separated the two germline ends. This CDR3 has 16 residues. CDR3 protein: CASSIGTSATNEKLFF. In DNA form, the CDR3 reads TGTGCCAGTAGTATAGGGACAAGCGCAACTAATGAAAAACTGTTTTTT.

This clone came up a few times. This chain connects TRBV6-1 to TRBJ2-1; 11 bases are a match to TRBD2. This CDR3 has 15 amino acids. CDR1 and CDR2 from the germline V gene are MNHNS and SASEGT. V lost 2 bases to trimming and J lost 3 bases; unmatched junction nucleotides: 0. CDR3 nucleotides: TGTGCCAGCAGTGAACTAGCGGGGGGCTACAATGAGCAGTTCTTC. Translation gives CASSELAGGYNEQFF.